This T cell receptor (beta chain) is drawn from a study of long-term antiretroviral therapy in people with HIV. The V gene lost 5 bases and the J gene lost 1 base, with 12 bases spanning the gap. The germline CDR1 and CDR2 sequences are SGHTA and FQGNSA. The CDR3 is made up of 15 amino acids. Turning to this clone: As yet, its antigen is unknown.

Findings and limits, study-wide: In samples taken after ART, diversity increased but remained below transplant donor control levels.

They ran version v3.0 of the immunoSEQ assay at survey level. The data were produced by immunoSEQ multiplex PCR, yet TCRdb's version contains in-frame clones alone and is incomplete. Of 25,000 to 35,000 clones in the sample, more than 85% are singletons; the top ten hold around 6.8%. This rearrangement joins TRBV7-2 to TRBJ2-1, with TRBD1 as a possible D gene (6 bases). The receptor was derived from a man between 50 and 59 years old with HIV. Sequenced material: unsorted PBMCs, taken around 5 years before starting antiretroviral therapy. Written as DNA, the CDR3 is TGTGCCAGCAGCCCAACAGGGCAGTCCTACAATGAGCAGTTCTTC. Its protein is CASSPTGQSYNEQFF.